This record covers a single TCR beta chain. The antigen remains undetermined. These data come from a study of cytomegalovirus exposure and HLA in healthy donors. Study-wide results and limits: Later, an analysis found that TCR clusters from the first cohort tended to co-occur in the 95 to 150 validation repertoires. Cytomegalovirus status was reportedly diagnosed by the classifier with high specificity and sensitivity.

Separate from the approximately 730-subject first cohort, the 120-subject validation cohort was the one that the donors belonged to. J was trimmed by 5 bases and V by 5 bases; bases with no gene match: 7. Germline-derived CDR1 and CDR2 are MNHEY and SVGAGI. The CDR3 is 15 residues long. The repertoire was sequenced with immunoSEQ multiplex PCR; TCRdb's copy has only in-frame clones and lacks some. The sample records 130,000 to 150,000 clones, 89% being singletons. The chain recombines TRBV6-5 with TRBJ2-1; 9 nucleotides match TRBD2. This receptor was identified in a woman between 18 and 29 years old in good health and CMV-seropositive. The sample was PBMCs. This CDR3 is CASSTLAGRNNEQFF. The CDR3 DNA sequence: TGTGCCAGCAGTACCCTAGCGGGGAGAAACAATGAGCAGTTCTTC.